This entry concerns a single TCR beta chain. Its antigen is not identified. Trimming left V 0 bases short and J 0 bases short, with 11 bases between. The CDR3 totals 15 residues. Germline CDR1 reads DFQATT; CDR2 reads SNEGSKA (reference sequence). The data were taken from a study of T cell repertoires in cytomegalovirus infection. Looking at the study overall: Evidence of both CMV infection and a matching HLA type came from public TCR beta signatures. Study observations and caveats: The ex vivo response was dominated by HLA-C-restricted CMV-specific TCR beta clonotypes.

TCRdb fed the reads into MiXCR, producing one record per CDR3 protein. Of hundreds of thousands of distinct CDR3 sequences listed, around a third are singletons. Specimen: cultured PBMCs, collected from culture after CMV antigen stimulation. The rearrangement links TRBV20-1 to TRBJ1-1; D perhaps matches TRBD1 (5 bases). This TCR derives from a human donor in good health (CMV status not recorded). Some clones in this sample may be carry-over from other donors' samples. This CDR3 is CSARDQGGVNTEAFF. DNA for the CDR3: TGCAGTGCTAGAGATCAGGGTGGTGTGAACACTGAAGCTTTCTTT.